The 5 T cell receptor beta chains in this list originate from one sample, sequenced in a study of post-analysis software for immune sequencing data. For these TCRs, the target antigens are not known. Study conclusions and caveats: The five TRBV segments detected at higher frequency in patients than in controls included TRBV5-6, TRBV5-1 and TRBV20-1.

TCR beta libraries were prepared from cDNA with unique molecular identifiers. TCRdb re-analysed the PCR reads in MiXCR, keeping a single row per CDR3 protein. The sample has approximately 630,000 distinct CDR3 sequences, 59% seen once. Sequenced input: blood. The receptors originated from a girl aged 2 to 10 with multiple sclerosis.

The chain employs TRBV2 and TRBJ2-7; unclear D gene. Germline CDR1 and CDR2: SNHLY and FYNNEI. This CDR3 spans 13 amino acids. V lost 3 bases and J lost 1, with 7 bases in between. CDR3 nucleotides: TGTGCCAGCAGTGAGACGCTATCCTACGAGCAGTACTTC. Encoded protein: CASSETLSYEQYF. Together with reference TRBV2 and TRBJ2-7, the CDR3 gives the full variable domain: EPEVTQTPSHQVTQMGQEVILRCVPISNHLYFYWYRQILGQKVEFLVSFYNNEISEKSEIFDDQFSVERPDGSNFTLKIRSTKLEDSAMYFCASSETLSYEQYFGPGTRLTVT.

This chain uses TRBV13 with TRBJ2-1; TRBD2 matches 11 bases. V was clipped by 0 bases and J by 7 bases; unmatched bases: 11. The CDR3 runs to 18 residues. Per the germline V gene, CDR1 is PRHDT and CDR2 is FYEKMQ (reference sequence). CDR3 DNA: TGTGCCAGCAGCTTAGGGATTTTGGATAGCGGGAGGGGTAATGAGCAGTTCTTC. Amino acids: CASSLGILDSGRGNEQFF.

This clonotype was counted a few times. The J gene is TRBJ2-5, the V gene TRBV11-2; TRBD1 aligns across 7 bases. The CDR3 consists of 16 residues. V was clipped by 5 bases and J by 5 bases; unmatched bases: 14. Germline-derived CDR1 and CDR2 are SGHAT and FQNNGV. The CDR3 DNA reads as TGTGCCAGCAGCCCCCGCAGGGGCAGGGGGACGGAGACCCAGTACTTC. This codes for CASSPRRGRGTETQYF.

V and J are TRBV19 and TRBJ2-7, with D possibly matching TRBD2 (5 bases). Germline lookup yields CDR1 LNHDA and CDR2 SQIVND (reference sequence). The V end lost 4 bases, the J end lost 7 bases, and 17 bases lay between the germline ends. The CDR3 contains 14 residues. This chain's CDR3 is CASSTMGQRREQYF. The CDR3 coding sequence is TGTGCCAGTAGTACTATGGGTCAGAGGAGGGAGCAGTACTTC. Complete variable domain (other parts from reference TRBV19 and TRBJ2-7): DGGITQSPKYLFRKEGQNVTLSCEQNLNHDAMYWYRQDPGQGLRLIYYSQIVNDFQKGDIAEGYSVSREKKESFPLTVTSAQKNPTAFYLCASSTMGQRREQYFGPGTRLTVT.

The rearrangement uses TRBV7-9 and TRBJ2-4; D gene uncertain. V was trimmed by 5 bases and J by 3 bases, leaving 11 bases between them. This CDR3 region has 14 residues. Germline CDR1 is SEHNR and CDR2 is FQNEAQ (reference sequence). The CDR3 DNA follows: TGTGCCAGCAGCCCCCCGGTCGACAAAAACATTCAGTACTTC. Its protein product is CASSPPVDKNIQYF.